This T cell receptor (beta chain) is drawn from a study of blood T cell repertoires in COVID-19. Study in general: The analysed material was cDNA or gDNA that came from T cells, B-cell-depleted T cells, or PBMCs.

In the authors' workflow: Amplification of reference gene primers was used by the study to estimate nucleated cell counts. Here immunoSEQ multiplex PCR was the method, and the copy in TCRdb shows in-frame clones only, minus some. V, J and clone size are those of that table, while D and trimming were read from the DNA. The sample has approximately 160,000 clones; around 80% are singletons. The source material was peripheral blood. This receptor was taken from a woman of 80 years or more with acute or convalescent COVID-19.

The CDR3 sequence is CASSIGTGGTEAFF. For the CDR3, the DNA is TGTGCCAGCAGTATCGGGACAGGGGGCACTGAAGCTTTCTTT. This chain connects TRBV27 to TRBJ1-1; TRBD1 agrees at 11 bases. V lost 5 bases and J lost 4; bases outside the gene matches: 3. Germline V lookup: CDR1 MNHEY, CDR2 SMNVEV (reference sequence). The CDR3 runs to 14 residues.